The 26 T cell receptor beta chains below come from one sample, sequenced in a study of CD8 T cells in ankylosing spondylitis. Study findings and constraints: Roughly eight highly homologous variants made up a TCR beta motif, and this motif appeared characteristic of ankylosing spondylitis blood.

TCRdb passed the 5' RACE reads through MiXCR, listing each CDR3 protein once. Of under 950,000 distinct CDR3 sequences listed, roughly 19% are singletons. These receptors have no identified antigens. The sequenced sample was blood, either unsorted or a sorted T cell fraction (not recorded which). These receptors were obtained from a male donor with ankylosing spondylitis.

This clonotype appeared a few times. CDR3 protein: CASSEGQISYEQYF. DNA for the CDR3: TGTGCCAGCAGCGAGGGACAGATCTCCTACGAGCAGTACTTC. The V call is TRBV3-1, the J call TRBJ2-7, with TRBD1 matching 7 bases. The ends lost 5 bases at V and 0 bases at J; junction bases unmatched: 4. The germline CDR1 and CDR2 sequences are LGHDT and YNNKEL (reference sequence). The CDR3 has 14 residues.

This clonotype was picked up a small number of times. The J gene is TRBJ2-7, the V gene TRBV7-2; tentatively, D is TRBD1 (6 bases). Germline V lookup: CDR1 SGHTA, CDR2 FQGNSA. The CDR3 covers 16 residues. Trimming cost V 5 bases and J 5 bases, with 22 bases left between them. The CDR3 region has the DNA TGTGCCAGCAGCGTAGTTCAAACAGGGTTTTCTCACGAGCAGTACTTC. Amino acid sequence: CASSVVQTGFSHEQYF.

This clonotype was picked up a small number of times. The rearrangement joins TRBV18 to TRBJ1-4; TRBD1 matches at 10 bases. Losses at the gene ends were 3 bases for V and 7 bases for J; bases not matched to a gene: 2. Germline CDR1 KGHSH, CDR2 LQKENI. CDR3 length: 14 residues. This CDR3 is CASSPGQGPEKLFF. CDR3 in DNA: TGTGCCAGCTCACCGGGACAGGGGCCTGAAAAACTGTTTTTT.

This rearrangement joins TRBV7-9 to TRBJ2-1; 7 bases are shared with TRBD1. CDR1 is SEHNR and CDR2 is FQNEAQ in the germline V gene (reference sequence). CDR3 length equals 15 residues. The V and J ends lost 5 bases and 6 bases, in that order; junction bases with no gene match: 10. DNA for the CDR3: TGTGCCAGCAGCCCAGGGGGTGCGGATAGCAATGAGCAGTTCTTC. Translation gives CASSPGGADSNEQFF.

The chain uses TRBV2 and TRBJ2-5, with a possible D match to TRBD2 (5 bases). The germline V and J ends were trimmed by 3 bases and 5 bases, with 7 bases remaining between them. In germline, CDR1 is SNHLY, CDR2 FYNNEI. This CDR3 has 12 residues. In DNA, the CDR3 is TGTGCCAGCAGTGAGCGGGTTGAGACCCAGTACTTC. Translated: CASSERVETQYF.

V gene TRBV24-1 combines with J gene TRBJ2-1, with TRBD2 matching 8 bases. This CDR3 has 15 residues. Trimming at V came to 1 base and at J to 4 bases, leaving 2 bases not matched to a gene. CDR1 is KGHDR and CDR2 is SFDVKD in the germline V gene. The chain's CDR3 is CATSDFGGGYNEQFF. CDR3 bases: TGTGCCACCAGTGATTTCGGGGGGGGGTACAATGAGCAGTTCTTC.

At least ten counts were recorded for this clonotype. The chain is built from TRBV5-1 and TRBJ1-1; a weak D match, TRBD1 (6 bases). V was pared by 7 bases and J by 0 bases, with 13 bases between. The CDR3 sequence is 14 residues long. The V gene's germline CDR1 is SGHRS and CDR2 YFSETQ. CDR3 loop: CASARGGVNTEAFF. The CDR3 DNA reads as TGCGCCAGCGCCCGGGGGGGCGTGAACACTGAAGCTTTCTTT.

Only a few counts were recorded for this clonotype. V usage is TRBV6-1 and J usage is TRBJ2-7; D is undetermined. The CDR3 has 14 residues. From germline, CDR1 is MNHNS and CDR2 SASEGT. V dropped 2 bases and J dropped 2 bases, with 10 bases sitting between them. CDR3: CASSELVQAYEQYF. As DNA, the CDR3 is TGTGCCAGCAGTGAACTAGTTCAGGCCTACGAGCAGTACTTC.

This clonotype was observed many times. The chain is built from TRBV6-2 or TRBV6-3 and TRBJ2-2; D is unclear. V was pared by 6 bases and J by 5 bases, with 10 bases between. The CDR3 has 13 residues. Germline CDR1 and CDR2: MNHEY and SVGEGT. Here the CDR3 reads CASSTRWTGELFF. The CDR3 nucleotides read TGTGCCAGCAGCACCAGGTGGACCGGGGAGCTGTTTTTT.

The J gene is TRBJ1-2, the V gene TRBV5-1; a possible D gene is TRBD1 (6 bases). This CDR3 region has 15 residues. The V gene's germline CDR1 is SGHRS and CDR2 YFSETQ. Trimming left V 3 bases short and J 4 bases short, with 16 bases between. The CDR3 reads CASSSDRAGLYGYTF. Written as DNA, the CDR3 is TGCGCCAGCAGCTCGGACAGAGCTGGTCTCTATGGCTACACCTTC.

This clonotype showed up many times. V and J are TRBV12-3 or TRBV12-4 and TRBJ2-5; D is uncertain. The V end was cut by 2 bases, the J end by 1 base, with 5 bases between. The CDR3 is made up of 13 amino acids. The CDR3 nucleotides are TGTGCCAGCAGTTTAATCAGCCAAGAGACCCAGTACTTC. Residues: CASSLISQETQYF.

The chain recombines TRBV9 with TRBJ1-1; D call uncertain. Germline V gene data show CDR1 as SGDLS and CDR2 as YYNGEE. The CDR3 spans 14 residues. Trimming stripped 5 bases from V and 3 bases from J, with 14 bases between. CDR3 in DNA: TGTGCCAGCAGACCGGGTCTACGGGACACTGAAGCTTTCTTT. Translating gives CASRPGLRDTEAFF.

The chain uses TRBV24-1 and TRBJ2-2; 7 bases fit TRBD1. V shed 4 bases, J shed 2 bases, and the junction held 3 bases outside the gene matches. Germline V gene sequence: CDR1 KGHDR, CDR2 SFDVKD. CDR3 length: 15 residues. The CDR3 DNA follows: TGTGCCACCAGTGACCCAGGGGGAAACACCGGGGAGCTGTTTTTT. This gives the protein CATSDPGGNTGELFF.

This clonotype was found a few times. In DNA form, the CDR3 reads TGTGCCAGCAGCTCGTCCGGGACTAGCGGGAGCAACGAGCAGTACTTC. Translation gives CASSSSGTSGSNEQYF. This chain uses TRBV12-3 or TRBV12-4 with TRBJ2-7; TRBD2 matches at 14 bases. With 6 bases clipped from V and 5 bases from J, the junction kept 9 bases outside the gene matches. The CDR3 spans 16 residues.

The table lists this clonotype with a few counts. V gene TRBV5-1 combines with J gene TRBJ1-1, with a weak D call TRBD1 (6 bases). Germline-derived CDR1 and CDR2 are SGHRS and YFSETQ. The CDR3 is made up of 15 amino acids. The V end lost 0 bases, the J end lost 5 bases, and 14 bases lay between the germline ends. The DNA for the CDR3 is TGCGCCAGCAGCTTGGCGGTGGACAGAGGGACTGAAGCTTTCTTT. Translating it yields CASSLAVDRGTEAFF.

The chain links TRBV6-5 to TRBJ2-7; weak D call: TRBD2 (6 bases). The length of the CDR3 is 15 residues. V lost 2 bases and J lost 0, with 11 bases in between. Germline V gene data show CDR1 as MNHEY and CDR2 as SVGAGI. CDR3 residues: CASSYGGVRSYEQYF. The CDR3 DNA sequence: TGTGCCAGCAGTTACGGCGGGGTCCGCTCCTACGAGCAGTACTTC.

The CDR3 sequence is CASGPRDRGTDTQYF. In DNA, the CDR3 is TGCGCCAGCGGTCCCCGGGACAGGGGCACAGATACGCAGTATTTT. The V call is TRBV10-2, the J call TRBJ2-3; TRBD1 matches at 9 bases. Per germline, CDR1 WSHSY and CDR2 SAAADI. The CDR3 has 15 residues. V trimming: 8 bases; J trimming: 1 base; junction bases outside the gene matches: 7.

The CDR3 loop is CASIPGQELGELFF. For the CDR3, the DNA is TGTGCCAGCATCCCTGGGCAGGAGCTTGGGGAGCTGTTTTTT. The V and J genes are TRBV12-3 or TRBV12-4 and TRBJ2-2; no firm D call. This CDR3 has 14 amino acids. With 7 bases removed from V and 8 bases from J, the gap between germline ends came to 17 bases.

This clonotype was detected only a few times. The chain uses TRBV29-1 and TRBJ2-1; D possibly matches TRBD1 or TRBD2 (5 bases each). Between the trimmed V and J ends, which lost 1 base and 7 bases, there was a span of 26 bases. The CDR3 is 18 amino acids. Germline assignment: CDR1 SQVTM and CDR2 ANQGSEA. The CDR3 DNA sequence: TGCAGCGTTGAAGGTGGTGCGGGTCTAGGGGTTTCTCAAAATGAGCAGTTCTTC. This encodes CSVEGGAGLGVSQNEQFF.

J is TRBJ1-4 and V is TRBV2, with 7 bases aligning to TRBD1. CDR1 SNHLY and CDR2 FYNNEI come from the germline V gene. This CDR3 has 14 residues. Unmatched junction bases numbered 12, after V lost 7 bases and J lost 10 bases. CDR3 residues: CASNADREQAKLFF. The CDR3 bases are TGTGCCAGCAACGCCGACAGGGAGCAGGCAAAACTGTTTTTT.

This clonotype was recorded only once. This chain uses TRBV7-2 with TRBJ2-1; 9 bases agree with TRBD1. Germline V CDR1 and CDR2: SGHTA, FQGNSA. J gave up 9 bases and V 5 bases, and 8 bases lay outside the gene matches. The CDR3 has 14 residues. The CDR3 region is CASSPSRTGVEQFF. CDR3 bases: TGTGCCAGCAGCCCGAGTCGGACAGGGGTTGAGCAGTTCTTC.

This clonotype was counted a few times. The rearrangement uses TRBV12-3 or TRBV12-4 and TRBJ2-7, with TRBD2 as a possible D gene (6 bases). Trimming shortened V by 6 bases and J by 8 bases, and 14 bases separated the two germline ends. This CDR3 has 12 amino acids. The CDR3, as DNA: TGTGCCAGCAGCTCATCTAGCGAGAAGCAGTACTTC. This translates into CASSSSSEKQYF.

The chain joins TRBV6-1 to TRBJ1-2; maybe TRBD1 (6 bases). CDR3 length: 14 amino acids. Germline CDR1 is MNHNS and CDR2 is SASEGT. With 6 bases removed from V and 4 bases from J, the gap between germline ends came to 15 bases. The DNA of the CDR3 is TGTGCCAGCAGCGAGAACAGGGTTGCCTATGGCTACACCTTC. It translates to CASSENRVAYGYTF.

The chain has TRBV7-3 and TRBJ2-3; TRBD2 matches at 11 bases. The germline CDR1 and CDR2 sequences are SGHTA and FQGTGA. V was pared by 5 bases and J by 2 bases, with 6 bases of the junction left unmatched. The CDR3 has 16 residues. Here the CDR3 DNA reads TGTGCCAGCAGCCAGACTAGCGGGGCTCCCACAGATACGCAGTATTTT. Amino acids: CASSQTSGAPTDTQYF.

J is TRBJ1-4 and V is TRBV20-1; D gene unclear. Trimming cost V 5 bases and J 0 bases, with 10 bases left between them. In germline, CDR1 is DFQATT, CDR2 SNEGSKA (reference sequence). This CDR3 has 14 amino acids. The CDR3 protein is CSASKGATNEKLFF. The CDR3 nucleotides are TGCAGTGCTTCGAAGGGAGCAACTAATGAAAAACTGTTTTTT.

This clonotype was detected a few times. The J gene is TRBJ2-7, the V gene TRBV2; 11 bases match TRBD2. Trimming removed 8 bases from V and 6 bases from J; junction bases left unmatched: 3. This CDR3 spans 12 amino acids. The germline V gene encodes CDR1 SNHLY and CDR2 FYNNEI. The CDR3 protein is CASGTSGSEQYF. The CDR3, as DNA: TGTGCCAGCGGCACTAGCGGGAGCGAGCAGTACTTC.